This T cell receptor (beta chain) was identified during a study of blood T cell repertoires in COVID-19. Study in general: There were acute and convalescent COVID-19 samples, and they came from the United States, Italy and Spain.

The CDR3 runs 14 residues. Germline V CDR1 and CDR2: LNHDA, SQIVND (reference sequence). J gave up 7 bases and V 2 bases, and 3 bases lay outside the gene matches. Per the original data handling: Amplification with reference gene primers provided the estimates of nucleated cell counts. Profiled with immunoSEQ multiplex PCR; TCRdb holds only in-frame clones, not every one. V and J calls and clone size are as listed in that table; D and trimming were resolved from the DNA. The data show under 250,000 clones, about three quarters seen once. Sequenced material: peripheral blood. This TCR was sampled from a woman in her 70s with acute or convalescent COVID-19. The chain joins TRBV19 to TRBJ1-4, with TRBD1 matching 8 bases. The CDR3 loop is CASSIRQGSEKLFF. The CDR3 DNA follows: TGTGCCAGTAGTATAAGACAGGGGAGTGAAAAACTGTTTTTT.